This T cell receptor (beta chain) was captured in a study of blood T cell repertoires in COVID-19. Across the whole study: The origin of the acute and convalescent COVID-19 samples was the United States, Italy and Spain. The cDNA or gDNA used as material had been derived from T cells, B-cell-depleted T cells, or PBMCs.

How the authors handled the data: Nucleated cell number was recorded as an estimate derived from reference gene primer amplification. Clones were read by immunoSEQ multiplex PCR, and TCRdb kept only the in-frame ones, dropping some. That table furnishes V, J and clone size, whereas the DNA furnished D and trimming. The sample gives tens of thousands of clones, around 80% of which show up once; around a quarter is in the top ten. The CDR3 is made up of 16 amino acids. Germline V CDR1 and CDR2: SGHTS, YDEGEE. Unmatched junction bases numbered 6, after V lost 4 bases and J lost 0 bases. The source of this sequence is a man aged 60 to 75 with acute or convalescent COVID-19. Material: peripheral blood. The chain joins TRBV5-8 to TRBJ1-1, with 10 bases identical to TRBD1. CDR3 amino acids: CASSRDRGLMNTEAFF. For the CDR3, the DNA is TGTGCCAGCAGCCGGGACAGGGGTTTGATGAACACTGAAGCTTTCTTT.